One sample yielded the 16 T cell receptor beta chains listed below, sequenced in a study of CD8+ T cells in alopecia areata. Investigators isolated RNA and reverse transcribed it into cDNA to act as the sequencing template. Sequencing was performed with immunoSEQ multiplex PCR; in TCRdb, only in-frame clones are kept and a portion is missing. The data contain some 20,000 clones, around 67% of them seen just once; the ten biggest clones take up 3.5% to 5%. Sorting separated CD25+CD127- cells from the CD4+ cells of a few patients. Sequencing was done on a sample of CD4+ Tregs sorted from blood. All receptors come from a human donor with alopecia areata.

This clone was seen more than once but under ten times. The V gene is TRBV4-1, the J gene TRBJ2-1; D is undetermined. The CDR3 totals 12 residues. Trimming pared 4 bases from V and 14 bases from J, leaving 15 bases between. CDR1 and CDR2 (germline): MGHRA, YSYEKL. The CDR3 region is CASSLTMEPKFF. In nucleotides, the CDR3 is TGCGCCAGCAGCCTCACGATGGAGCCGAAGTTCTTC.

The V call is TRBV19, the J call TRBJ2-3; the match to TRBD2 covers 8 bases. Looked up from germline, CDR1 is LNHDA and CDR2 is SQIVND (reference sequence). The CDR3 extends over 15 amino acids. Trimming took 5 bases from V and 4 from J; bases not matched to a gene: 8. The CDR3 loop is CASSDTGLGADTQYF. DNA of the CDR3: TGTGCCAGTAGTGACACGGGACTAGGAGCAGATACGCAGTATTTT.

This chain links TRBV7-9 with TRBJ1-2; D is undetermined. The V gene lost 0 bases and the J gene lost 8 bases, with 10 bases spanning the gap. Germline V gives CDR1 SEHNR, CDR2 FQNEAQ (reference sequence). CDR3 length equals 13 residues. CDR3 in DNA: TGTGCCAGCAGCTTAGCGGGCGCGAGCGGCTACACCTTC. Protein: CASSLAGASGYTF.

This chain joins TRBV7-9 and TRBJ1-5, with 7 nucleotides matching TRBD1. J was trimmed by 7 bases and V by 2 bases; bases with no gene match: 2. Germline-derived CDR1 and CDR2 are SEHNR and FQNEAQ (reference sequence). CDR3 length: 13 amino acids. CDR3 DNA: TGTGCCAGCAGCTTACAGGGGGGACAGCCCCAGCATTTT. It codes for CASSLQGGQPQHF.

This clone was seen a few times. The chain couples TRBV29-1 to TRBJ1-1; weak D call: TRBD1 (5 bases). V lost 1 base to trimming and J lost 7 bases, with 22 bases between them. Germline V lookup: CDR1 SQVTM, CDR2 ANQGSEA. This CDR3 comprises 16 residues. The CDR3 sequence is CSVEGARDRVRGEAFF. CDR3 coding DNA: TGCAGCGTTGAAGGGGCCAGAGATAGGGTGAGGGGTGAAGCTTTCTTT. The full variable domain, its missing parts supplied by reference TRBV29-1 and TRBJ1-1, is SAVISQKPSRDICQRGTSLTIQCQVDSQVTMMFWYRQQPGQSLTLIATANQGSEATYESGFVIDKFPISRPNLTFSTLTVSNMSPEDSSIYLCSVEGARDRVRGEAFFGQGTRLTVV.

The CDR3 bases are TGTGCCAGCCGACGACCCGGGACGGCCTCCTACGAGCAGTACTTC. Amino acid sequence: CASRRPGTASYEQYF. The chain employs TRBV2 and TRBJ2-7; D possibly matches TRBD1 or TRBD2 (5 bases each). This CDR3 contains 15 residues. V was cut by 8 bases and J by 0 bases, with 17 bases left in between. Germline V gene data show CDR1 as SNHLY and CDR2 as FYNNEI.

The CDR3 nucleotides are TGTGCCTGGAGTTTGGGGAGGAGTACTGAAGCTTTCTTT. Residues: CAWSLGRSTEAFF. The chain joins TRBV30 to TRBJ1-1, with D unresolved. The V gene's germline CDR1 is GTSNPN and CDR2 SVGIG (reference sequence). The CDR3 is 13 residues long. Between the trimmed V and J ends, which lost 2 bases and 5 bases, there was a span of 12 bases.

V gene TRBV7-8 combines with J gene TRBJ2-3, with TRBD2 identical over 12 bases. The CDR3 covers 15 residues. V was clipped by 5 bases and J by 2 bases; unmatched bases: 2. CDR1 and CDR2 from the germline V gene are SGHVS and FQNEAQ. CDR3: CASSRTSGNTDTQYF. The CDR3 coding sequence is TGTGCCAGCAGCCGGACTAGCGGGAACACAGATACGCAGTATTTT. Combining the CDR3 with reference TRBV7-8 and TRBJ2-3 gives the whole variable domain GAGVSQSPRYKVAKRGQDVALRCDPISGHVSLFWYQQALGQGPEFLTYFQNEAQLDKSGLPSDRFFAERPEGSVSTLKIQRTQQEDSAVYLCASSRTSGNTDTQYFGPGTRLTVL.

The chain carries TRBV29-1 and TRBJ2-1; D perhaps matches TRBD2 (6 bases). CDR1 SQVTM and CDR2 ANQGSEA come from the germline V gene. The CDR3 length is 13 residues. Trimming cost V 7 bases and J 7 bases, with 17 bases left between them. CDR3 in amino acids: CSGRGTLGNEQFF. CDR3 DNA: TGCAGCGGCCGCGGGACCCTAGGTAATGAGCAGTTCTTC.

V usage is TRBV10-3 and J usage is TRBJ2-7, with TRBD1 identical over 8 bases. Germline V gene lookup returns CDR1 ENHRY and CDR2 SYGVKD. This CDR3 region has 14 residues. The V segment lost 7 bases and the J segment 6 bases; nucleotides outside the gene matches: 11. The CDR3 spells CAIINDRGVGEQYF. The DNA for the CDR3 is TGTGCCATCATTAATGACAGGGGTGTGGGCGAGCAGTACTTC.

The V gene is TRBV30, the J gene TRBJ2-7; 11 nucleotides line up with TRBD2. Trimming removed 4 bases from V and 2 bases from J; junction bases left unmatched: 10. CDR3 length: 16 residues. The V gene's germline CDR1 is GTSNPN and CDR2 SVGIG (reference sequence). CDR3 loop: CAWNRPGLAATYEQYF. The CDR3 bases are TGTGCCTGGAATCGCCCGGGACTAGCGGCTACCTACGAGCAGTACTTC.

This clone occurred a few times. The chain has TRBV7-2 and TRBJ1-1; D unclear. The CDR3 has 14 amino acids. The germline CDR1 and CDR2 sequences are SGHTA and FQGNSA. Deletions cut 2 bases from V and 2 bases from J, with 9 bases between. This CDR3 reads CASSLYSINTEAFF. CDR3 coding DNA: TGTGCCAGCAGCTTATACAGTATCAACACTGAAGCTTTCTTT.

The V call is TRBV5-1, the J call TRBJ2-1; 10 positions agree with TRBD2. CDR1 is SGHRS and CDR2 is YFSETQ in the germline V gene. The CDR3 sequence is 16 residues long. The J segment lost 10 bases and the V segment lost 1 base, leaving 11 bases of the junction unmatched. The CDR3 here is CASSLSLAGISREQFF. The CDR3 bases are TGCGCCAGCAGCTTGTCACTAGCGGGGATAAGTAGGGAGCAGTTCTTC.

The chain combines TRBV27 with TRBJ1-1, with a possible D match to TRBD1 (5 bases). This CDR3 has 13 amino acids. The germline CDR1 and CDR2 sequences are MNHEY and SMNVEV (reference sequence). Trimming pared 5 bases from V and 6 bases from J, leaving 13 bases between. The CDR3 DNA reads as TGTGCCAGCAGTCAGCAGGGTAGAGCTGAAGCTTTCTTT. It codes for CASSQQGRAEAFF.

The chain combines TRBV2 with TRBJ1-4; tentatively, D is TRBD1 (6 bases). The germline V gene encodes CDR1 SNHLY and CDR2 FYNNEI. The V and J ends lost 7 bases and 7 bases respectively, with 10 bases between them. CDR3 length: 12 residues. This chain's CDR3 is CASNLGGEKLFF. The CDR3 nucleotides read TGTGCCAGCAACCTAGGGGGTGAAAAACTGTTTTTT.

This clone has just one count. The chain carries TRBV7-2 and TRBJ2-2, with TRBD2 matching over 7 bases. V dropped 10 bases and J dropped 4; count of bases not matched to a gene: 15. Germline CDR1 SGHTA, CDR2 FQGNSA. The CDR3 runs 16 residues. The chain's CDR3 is CATQTAPQRGTGELFF. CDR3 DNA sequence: TGTGCCACGCAGACAGCGCCGCAGCGGGGCACCGGGGAGCTGTTTTTT.